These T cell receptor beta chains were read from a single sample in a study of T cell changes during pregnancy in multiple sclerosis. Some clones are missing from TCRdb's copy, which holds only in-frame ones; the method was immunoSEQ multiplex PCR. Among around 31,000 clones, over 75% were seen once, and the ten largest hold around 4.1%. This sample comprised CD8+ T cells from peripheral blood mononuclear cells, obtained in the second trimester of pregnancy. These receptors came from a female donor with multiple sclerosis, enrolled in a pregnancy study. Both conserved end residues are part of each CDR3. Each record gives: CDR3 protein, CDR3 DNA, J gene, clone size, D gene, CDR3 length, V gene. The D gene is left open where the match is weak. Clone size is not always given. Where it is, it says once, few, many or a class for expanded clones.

CASSYTPGLLPGELFF | TGTGCCAGCAGTTACACTCCGGGACTCCTTCCCGGGGAGCTGTTTTTT | TRBJ2-2 | NA | NA | 16 | TRBV6-5
CASSSYPQENTGELFF | TGTGCCAGCAGCTCCTACCCCCAGGAAAACACCGGGGAGCTGTTTTTT | TRBJ2-2 | NA | NA | 16 | TRBV11-2
CASSYGTTAYEQYF | TGTGCCAGCAGCTACGGGACTACCGCCTACGAGCAGTACTTC | TRBJ2-7 | NA | TRBD2 | 14 | TRBV13
CAISGQGETGELFF | TGTGCCATCAGTGGGCAGGGTGAGACCGGGGAGCTGTTTTTT | TRBJ2-2 | few | NA | 14 | TRBV10-3
CSARPQNRDRKRAFF | TGCAGCGCCCGCCCCCAAAACCGGGACAGGAAGAGAGCTTTCTTT | TRBJ1-1 | NA | TRBD1 | 15 | TRBV29-1
CASSVGGHGSYEQYF | TGTGCCAGCAGCGTAGGGGGACATGGCTCCTACGAGCAGTACTTC | TRBJ2-7 | NA | NA | 15 | TRBV9
CASSLGEYEQYF | TGTGCCAGCAGCTTAGGCGAGTACGAGCAGTACTTC | TRBJ2-7 | NA | NA | 12 | TRBV7-9
CASNLQGGGTEAFF | TGCGCCAGCAACCTACAGGGAGGGGGCACTGAAGCTTTCTTT | TRBJ1-1 | NA | NA | 14 | TRBV5-1
CASSPRDRGDTGELFF | TGTGCCAGCAGCCCTCGAGACAGGGGGGACACCGGGGAGCTGTTTTTT | TRBJ2-2 | NA | TRBD1 | 16 | TRBV4-2
CASSSRTGGYEYGYTF | TGTGCCAGCAGTTCGCGGACAGGGGGCTATGAATATGGCTACACCTTC | TRBJ1-2 | NA | TRBD1 | 16 | TRBV27
CAWRFRWGPGANVLTF | TGTGCCTGGAGGTTCCGATGGGGGCCCGGGGCCAACGTCCTGACTTTC | TRBJ2-6 | NA | NA | 16 | TRBV30
CASSFIYSRMNTEAFF | TGTGCCAGCAGCTTTATTTATAGCAGAATGAACACTGAAGCTTTCTTT | TRBJ1-1 | NA | NA | 16 | TRBV7-9
CASGPGWAEQYF | TGTGCTAGTGGCCCAGGGTGGGCCGAGCAGTACTTC | TRBJ2-7 | once | NA | 12 | TRBV12-5
CASSHSPNYEQYF | TGCGCCAGCAGCCATTCCCCTAATTACGAGCAGTACTTC | TRBJ2-7 | NA | NA | 13 | TRBV4-1
CASSGREHNQPQHF | TGTGCCAGCAGTGGCCGGGAACACAATCAGCCCCAGCATTTT | TRBJ1-5 | NA | NA | 14 | TRBV25-1
CASSQGQGAYEQYF | TGCGCCAGCAGCCAAGGACAGGGGGCCTACGAGCAGTACTTC | TRBJ2-7 | NA | TRBD1 | 14 | TRBV4-1
CASSARDKTYEQYF | TGTGCCAGCAGTGCCCGGGACAAGACCTACGAGCAGTACTTC | TRBJ2-7 | NA | NA | 14 | TRBV28
CASSQVKGTSGEQFF | TGCGCCAGCAGCCAAGTAAAAGGGACTAGCGGGGAGCAGTTCTTC | TRBJ2-1 | medium-sized | TRBD2 | 15 | TRBV4-1
CASGVGENTEAFF | TGTGCCAGCGGCGTAGGGGAGAACACTGAAGCTTTCTTT | TRBJ1-1 | NA | NA | 13 | TRBV2
CASRGQDLYEAFF | TGTGCCAGCCGCGGACAGGATCTATATGAAGCTTTCTTT | TRBJ1-1 | once | TRBD1 | 13 | TRBV5-6
CASSQNRQGVGELFF | TGTGCCAGCAGTCAAAACCGACAGGGTGTCGGGGAGCTGTTTTTT | TRBJ2-2 | NA | TRBD1 | 15 | TRBV6-4
CASKEVAAYNEQFF | TGTGCCAGTAAGGAGGTAGCGGCATACAATGAGCAGTTCTTC | TRBJ2-1 | NA | NA | 14 | TRBV19
CASSLSPADTYEQYF | TGTGCCAGCAGTTTATCACCGGCGGACACATACGAGCAGTACTTC | TRBJ2-7 | NA | NA | 15 | TRBV27
CASSLDSGMGSYEQYF | TGTGCCAGCAGCTTAGATTCAGGGATGGGTTCCTACGAGCAGTACTTC | TRBJ2-7 | NA | NA | 16 | TRBV7-6
CASRLAGGAGELFF | TGTGCCAGCAGGCTAGCGGGAGGGGCCGGGGAGCTGTTTTTT | TRBJ2-2 | NA | TRBD2 | 14 | TRBV28
CASRTWSDTQYF | TGTGCCAGCAGGACTTGGTCAGATACGCAGTATTTT | TRBJ2-3 | NA | NA | 12 | TRBV5-6